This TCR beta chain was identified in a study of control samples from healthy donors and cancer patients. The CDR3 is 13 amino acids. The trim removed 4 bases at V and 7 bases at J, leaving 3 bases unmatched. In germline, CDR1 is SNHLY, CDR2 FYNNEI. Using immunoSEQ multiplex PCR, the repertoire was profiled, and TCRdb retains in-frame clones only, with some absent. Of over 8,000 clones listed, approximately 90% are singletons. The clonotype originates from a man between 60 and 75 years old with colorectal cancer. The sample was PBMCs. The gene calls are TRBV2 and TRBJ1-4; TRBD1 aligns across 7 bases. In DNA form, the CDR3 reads TGTGCCAGCAGTGGCCAGGGGGTTGAAAAACTGTTTTTT. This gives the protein CASSGQGVEKLFF.